Following are 17 T cell receptor beta chains from one sample sequenced in a study of siplizumab effects on memory and regulatory T cells. Clones were sequenced by immunoSEQ multiplex PCR, and TCRdb holds only the in-frame ones, with some missing. The sample has 90,000 to 120,000 clones, roughly nine tenths seen once. Sample: Tregs sorted from blood. The receptors shown here come from a human donor in good health.

DNA of the CDR3: TGTGCCAGCAGTTTCACAGGGGGCCGTGGGGAGACCCAGTACTTC. Protein: CASSFTGGRGETQYF. The chain combines TRBV6-5 with TRBJ2-5, with 9 positions matching TRBD1. V lost 4 bases to trimming and J lost 5 bases; unmatched junction nucleotides: 8. This CDR3 comprises 15 residues. Germline V gene sequence: CDR1 MNHEY, CDR2 SVGAGI.

V and J are TRBV5-1 and TRBJ2-1; D possibly corresponds to TRBD2 (6 bases). This CDR3 is built from 14 residues. CDR1 and CDR2 from the germline V gene are SGHRS and YFSETQ. V lost 2 bases and J 10 bases, leaving 16 bases between the germline ends. This CDR3 reads CASSFSRLVTEQFF. In DNA, the CDR3 is TGCGCCAGCAGCTTCTCTAGACTAGTTACCGAGCAGTTCTTC.

The rearrangement uses TRBV7-9 and TRBJ2-7, with 10 bases that match TRBD2. The CDR3 loop spans 16 amino acids. V lost 5 bases, J lost 5 bases, and 12 bases stayed unmatched. CDR1 and CDR2 from the germline V gene are SEHNR and FQNEAQ (reference sequence). DNA for the CDR3: TGTGCCAGCAGCCGCCGTCCTCTAGCGGGAGTGAACGAGCAGTACTTC. Translation: CASSRRPLAGVNEQYF.

V is TRBV27 and J is TRBJ2-3; D gene unclear. The germline V gene has CDR1 MNHEY and CDR2 SMNVEV (reference sequence). Deletions cut 6 bases from V and 0 bases from J, with 28 bases between. This CDR3 comprises 20 residues. The chain's CDR3 is CASSPTGGYKAARSTDTQYF. The CDR3 bases are TGTGCCAGCAGCCCCACCGGTGGTTATAAGGCGGCTAGGAGCACAGATACGCAGTATTTT.

The table lists this clone with a count of one. The chain uses TRBV2 and TRBJ2-7; D gene ambiguous. V was pared by 6 bases and J by 4 bases, with 7 bases between. The CDR3 is made up of 11 amino acids. Germline values: CDR1 SNHLY, CDR2 FYNNEI. CDR3 nucleotides: TGTGCCAGCAGCGAACTTTACGAGCAGTACTTC. Its protein is CASSELYEQYF.

The chain joins TRBV5-6 to TRBJ2-2, with 7 bases aligning to TRBD1. V trimming: 4 bases; J trimming: 4 bases; junction bases outside the gene matches: 10. In germline, CDR1 is SGHDT, CDR2 YYEEEE. The CDR3 sequence is 16 residues long. In DNA form, the CDR3 reads TGTGCCAGCAGCACCGGACAGGCCCGGGGCACCGGGGAGCTGTTTTTT. It encodes CASSTGQARGTGELFF.

V and J are TRBV27 and TRBJ2-1; 8 nucleotides align to TRBD2. The CDR3 contains 16 residues. In germline, CDR1 is MNHEY, CDR2 SMNVEV (reference sequence). Losses at the gene ends were 0 bases for V and 5 bases for J; bases not matched to a gene: 6. The DNA for the CDR3 is TGTGCCAGCAGTTTATCTCCGGGACTAGTGAACAATGAGCAGTTCTTC. Residues: CASSLSPGLVNNEQFF.

This clone has a single count. The V call is TRBV7-2, the J call TRBJ1-1; D might be TRBD1 (5 bases). V gave up 5 bases and J gave up 1 base, with 11 bases separating them. In germline, CDR1 is SGHTA, CDR2 FQGNSA. This CDR3 is built from 14 residues. The CDR3 sequence is CASSPGTANTEAFF. The CDR3, as DNA: TGTGCCAGCAGCCCCGGGACGGCGAACACTGAAGCTTTCTTT. Full variable domain (remainder filled in from reference TRBV7-2 and TRBJ1-1): GAGVSQSPSNKVTEKGKDVELRCDPISGHTALYWYRQSLGQGLEFLIYFQGNSAPDKSGLPSDRFSAERTGGSVSTLTIQRTQQEDSAVYLCASSPGTANTEAFFGQGTRLTVV.

J is TRBJ1-2 and V is TRBV28, with D perhaps matching TRBD1 (5 bases). Germline CDR1 and CDR2: MDHEN and SYDVKM. CDR3 length: 13 residues. V was pared by 5 bases and J by 4 bases, with 11 bases between. CDR3 DNA: TGTGCCAGCAGTGGAGGGACGGGCTATGGCTACACCTTC. Protein: CASSGGTGYGYTF.

The chain uses TRBV25-1 and TRBJ2-7, with 14 positions matching TRBD2. The V and J ends lost 8 bases and 6 bases, in that order; junction bases with no gene match: 12. CDR1 and CDR2 from the germline V gene are MGHDK and SYGVNS. The CDR3 extends over 16 amino acids. The DNA for the CDR3 is TGTGCCAGCTGGGGTGGCTTGGGACTAGCGGGAGTCGAGCAGTACTTC. It is translated as CASWGGLGLAGVEQYF.

This rearrangement joins TRBV7-9 to TRBJ1-4; D uncertain. Germline CDR1 reads SEHNR; CDR2 reads FQNEAQ (reference sequence). V was shortened by 3 bases and J by 0 bases, with 11 bases between the two germline ends. CDR3 size: 16 residues. The CDR3 DNA reads TGTGCCAGCAGCTTCAGTTTGGCAGCAACTAATGAAAAACTGTTTTTT. Encoded protein: CASSFSLAATNEKLFF.

Points on this clone: Germline is not matched at one junction end, which may reflect a read error. The J gene is TRBJ1-2, the V gene TRBV2, with D possibly TRBD1 on 6 matching bases. The germline gives CDR1 SNHLY, CDR2 FYNNEI. This CDR3 has 12 amino acids. CDR3 in amino acids: CASSEDWGGAAF. CDR3 sequence (DNA): TGTGCCAGCAGTGAAGATTGGGGGGGCGCGGCCTTC.

This clone was counted between two and nine times. CDR3 sequence reads: CASRPGTLGLAGGRETQYF. The CDR3 nucleotides read TGTGCCAGCAGACCCGGAACCTTGGGACTAGCGGGAGGCCGGGAGACCCAGTACTTC. This chain links TRBV7-9 with TRBJ2-5, with 15 positions matching TRBD2. The CDR3 is 19 residues long. In germline, CDR1 is SEHNR, CDR2 FQNEAQ (reference sequence). J gave up 5 bases and V 6 bases, and 16 bases lay outside the gene matches. Drawing the rest from reference TRBV7-9 and TRBJ2-5, the complete variable domain is DTGVSQNPRHKITKRGQNVTFRCDPISEHNRLYWYRQTLGQGPEFLTYFQNEAQLEKSRLLSDRFSAERPKGSFSTLEIQRTEQGDSAMYLCASRPGTLGLAGGRETQYFGPGTRLLVL.

The rearrangement joins TRBV30 to TRBJ1-4; 8 bases agree with TRBD1. The CDR3 length is 15 residues. The germline V gene has CDR1 GTSNPN and CDR2 SVGIG (reference sequence). The trim removed 3 bases at V and 2 bases at J, leaving 5 bases unmatched. CDR3 sequence: CAWSGQGATNEKLFF. The CDR3 bases are TGTGCCTGGAGCGGTCAGGGGGCGACTAATGAAAAACTGTTTTTT.

V usage is TRBV6-4 and J usage is TRBJ2-3, with unresolved D. V was cut by 9 bases and J by 0 bases, with 10 bases left in between. The CDR3 extends over 13 amino acids. CDR1 and CDR2 from the germline V gene are MRHNA and SNTAGT. The DNA of the CDR3 is TGTGCCAGACACGCAGCTAGCACAGATACGCAGTATTTT. Translation: CARHAASTDTQYF.

CDR3 nucleotide sequence: TGTGCCAGCAGCCAGAGAATGTCGACCGCCGAGCAGTACTTC. It yields the protein CASSQRMSTAEQYF. V gene TRBV4-2 combines with J gene TRBJ2-7; D call uncertain. The germline CDR1 and CDR2 sequences are LGHNA and YNFKEQ. V lost 3 bases and J 6 bases, leaving 15 bases between the germline ends. The CDR3 length is 14 residues.

The chain employs TRBV5-1 and TRBJ2-3; weak D call: TRBD1 (6 bases). The germline CDR1 and CDR2 sequences are SGHRS and YFSETQ. The CDR3 extends over 15 amino acids. Trimming took off 6 bases at V and 0 bases at J, with 14 bases between the two ends. CDR3 loop: CASTGQPSSTDTQYF. The DNA for the CDR3 is TGCGCCAGCACTGGACAGCCTTCTAGCACAGATACGCAGTATTTT.